This TCR beta chain was found in a study of breast tumors, draining lymph nodes, adjacent tissues. Study outcomes and limitations: Data only fit, rather than demonstrated, lymph node origin of most tumor T cells. Luminal-like breast cancer showed significantly greater tumor-nontumor repertoire similarity than basal-like breast cancer did.

TCRdb itself ran the multiplex PCR reads through MiXCR, one entry per CDR3 protein. The sample carries roughly 70,000 distinct CDR3 sequences, over 40% recorded once. The CDR3 runs to 13 residues. V lost 3 bases, J lost 0 bases, and 2 bases lay in between. Germline lookup yields CDR1 MGHDK and CDR2 SYGVNS. In this sample, this clonotype turned up many times. Its specificity is not known. The gene calls are TRBV25-1 and TRBJ2-2; D call uncertain. Material for sequencing was breast tumor tissue. The receptor was isolated from a female donor with breast cancer. Some clones in this sample may be carry-over from other donors' samples. This chain's CDR3 is CASSDSNTGELFF. The CDR3 DNA is TGTGCCAGCAGTGATTCGAACACCGGGGAGCTGTTTTTT.